A single sample is the source of the 21 T cell receptor beta chains below, sequenced in a study of blood T cell repertoires in COVID-19 (dated by TCRdb to about 2020). Library creation used the immunoSEQ multiplex PCR assay. Imported from immuneACCESS, the table was reduced by TCRdb to in-frame sequences with V and J called. These copies leave out some clones; in studies compared against another copy, an unresolved V gene accounts for under half, and the cause of the remainder is not known. This sample gives some 200,000 clones in total; more than 75% of them show up just once. The top ten hold approximately 12% of the sample. Material: peripheral blood. The source is a woman between 35 and 50 years old with acute or convalescent COVID-19.

The CDR3 sequence: CAGTSGRADTQYF. CDR3 nucleotide sequence: TGTGCCGGGACTAGTGGTAGGGCAGATACGCAGTATTTT. V and J are TRBV6-4 and TRBJ2-3; 8 nucleotides agree with TRBD2. Germline V gene sequence: CDR1 MRHNA, CDR2 SNTAGT. The CDR3 is 13 residues long. V dropped 11 bases and J dropped 4; count of bases not matched to a gene: 8.

This chain joins TRBV11-2 and TRBJ2-5; 15 bases line up with TRBD2. The trim removed 4 bases at V and 3 bases at J, leaving 3 bases unmatched. The V gene's germline CDR1 is SGHAT and CDR2 FQNNGV. CDR3 length equals 16 residues. The DNA for the CDR3 is TGTGCCAGCAGCTCGGGACTAGCGGGAGGTGAAGAGACCCAGTACTTC. Translation gives CASSSGLAGGEETQYF.

The chain is built from TRBV4-1 and TRBJ2-5, with 7 nucleotides matching TRBD1. Germline loops: CDR1 MGHRA, CDR2 YSYEKL. With 1 base clipped from V and 2 bases from J, the junction kept 4 bases outside the gene matches. The CDR3 loop spans 15 amino acids. CDR3 DNA: TGCGCCAGCAGCCAAGGTTTACAGGGGCAAGAGACCCAGTACTTC. Its translation: CASSQGLQGQETQYF.

The rearrangement links TRBV2 to TRBJ1-4; possibly TRBD1 for D (6 bases). V lost 6 bases, J lost 7 bases, and 15 bases lay in between. This CDR3 has 14 residues. Germline-derived CDR1 and CDR2 are SNHLY and FYNNEI. The CDR3 coding sequence is TGTGCCAGCAGGGAGGACAGATTTGTTGAAAAACTGTTTTTT. It translates to CASREDRFVEKLFF.

This clone came up a few times. The rearrangement links TRBV10-3 to TRBJ2-3; the match to TRBD1 covers 8 bases. The CDR3 loop spans 20 amino acids. Germline V gene data show CDR1 as ENHRY and CDR2 as SYGVKD. Germline trimming cut 0 bases from V and 4 bases from J; bases unmatched to any gene: 18. CDR3 nucleotide sequence: TGTGCCATCAGTGAGTCGAGAGGCCAGGGGGCCAGACAGATACCAGATACGCAGTATTTT. It codes for CAISESRGQGARQIPDTQYF.

The chain links TRBV7-8 to TRBJ1-2; 9 bases agree with TRBD1. After removal of 0 bases from V and 1 base from J, the junction contained 3 bases not matched to a gene. Per germline, CDR1 SGHVS and CDR2 FQNEAQ. The CDR3 covers 16 residues. The CDR3 loop is CASSLASTGGNYGYTF. CDR3 DNA: TGTGCCAGCAGCTTAGCTTCGACAGGGGGTAACTATGGCTACACCTTC.

The chain has TRBV6-6 and TRBJ1-5; D remains unclear. The CDR3 is 16 amino acids. Germline V gives CDR1 MNHNY, CDR2 SVGAGI (reference sequence). The ends were cut back, 2 bases at V and 0 bases at J, with 11 bases in the middle. CDR3 protein: CASSYKHPHSNQPQHF. In DNA, the CDR3 is TGTGCCAGCAGTTACAAACACCCCCATAGCAATCAGCCCCAGCATTTT.

V gene TRBV3-1 (or the pseudogene TRBV3-2) combines with J gene TRBJ1-5; perhaps TRBD1 as D (5 bases). Germline V gene data show CDR1 as LGHDT and CDR2 as YNNKEL (reference sequence). V lost 0 bases and J 10 bases, leaving 10 bases between the germline ends. The CDR3 spans 13 residues. The CDR3 bases are TGTGCCAGCAGCCAAGAGGGGCTGGGACCCCAGCATTTT. As protein: CASSQEGLGPQHF.

This clone was observed a handful of times. The rearrangement links TRBV18 to TRBJ1-1; 10 bases are a match to TRBD1. The CDR3 is made up of 14 amino acids. V dropped 3 bases and J dropped 8; count of bases not matched to a gene: 6. Germline V CDR1 and CDR2: KGHSH, LQKENI. CDR3 DNA sequence: TGTGCCAGCTCACCTATGGGACAGGGGCCCGAAGCTTTCTTT. This translates into CASSPMGQGPEAFF.

The chain is built from TRBV29-1 and TRBJ2-1; tentatively, D is TRBD1 (6 bases). Trimming stripped 5 bases from V and 5 bases from J, with 13 bases between. The CDR3 covers 13 residues. Germline V gene lookup returns CDR1 SQVTM and CDR2 ANQGSEA. CDR3 protein: CSVPRTEHNEQFF. The CDR3 DNA reads as TGCAGCGTTCCCCGGACAGAACACAATGAGCAGTTCTTC.

The rearrangement uses TRBV7-9 and TRBJ2-2, with no clear D. Germline-derived CDR1 and CDR2 are SEHNR and FQNEAQ (reference sequence). The CDR3 length is 14 residues. Trimming stripped 1 base from V and 1 base from J, with 4 bases between. The CDR3 here is CASSLDRNTGELFF. CDR3 nucleotides: TGTGCCAGCAGCTTAGACAGGAACACCGGGGAGCTGTTTTTT.

The chain employs TRBV14 and TRBJ2-5; possible D gene TRBD1, 6 bases. The CDR3 runs to 14 residues. V dropped 1 base and J dropped 4 bases, with 10 bases sitting between them. From germline, CDR1 is SGHDN and CDR2 FVKESK. The CDR3 bases are TGTGCCAGCAGCCAAGGAGGGGGACGAGAGACCCAGTACTTC. Protein sequence: CASSQGGGRETQYF. The whole variable domain, filled in from reference TRBV14 and TRBJ2-5, reads EAGVTQFPSHSVIEKGQTVTLRCDPISGHDNLYWYRRVMGKEIKFLLHFVKESKQDESGMPNNRFLAERTGGTYSTLKVQPAELEDSGVYFCASSQGGGRETQYFGPGTRLLVL.

The rearrangement uses TRBV9 and TRBJ1-2, with 7 nucleotides matching TRBD1. The V gene end was trimmed by 1 base and the J gene end by 7 bases; junction bases not matched to a gene: 4. Germline V gene sequence: CDR1 SGDLS, CDR2 YYNGEE. The CDR3 runs 13 residues. In nucleotides, the CDR3 is TGTGCCAGCAGCGTACGACCAGGGGGTGGCTACACCTTC. Protein product: CASSVRPGGGYTF.

The CDR3 here is CASSSHIGKGQGTQETQYF. For the CDR3, the DNA is TGTGCCAGCAGTTCACATATTGGGAAGGGACAGGGGACTCAAGAGACCCAGTACTTC. The chain uses TRBV27 and TRBJ2-5; TRBD1 aligns across 10 bases. The CDR3 has 19 residues. Germline assignment: CDR1 MNHEY and CDR2 SMNVEV (reference sequence). Germline trimming cut 4 bases from V and 2 bases from J; bases unmatched to any gene: 16.

This clone was found a few times. This chain links TRBV5-6 with TRBJ2-1; TRBD2 matches at 15 bases. This CDR3 is 17 amino acids long. Trimming took 3 bases from V and 9 from J; bases not matched to a gene: 10. The germline V gene has CDR1 SGHDT and CDR2 YYEEEE. CDR3 sequence reads: CASSSPGAGLAGGEQFF. As DNA, the CDR3 is TGTGCCAGCAGCTCACCTGGGGCGGGACTAGCGGGGGGTGAGCAGTTCTTC.

V usage is TRBV19 and J usage is TRBJ2-1; the match to TRBD1 covers 9 bases. The germline V gene has CDR1 LNHDA and CDR2 SQIVND (reference sequence). This CDR3 is 15 amino acids long. Unmatched junction bases numbered 5, after V lost 4 bases and J lost 4 bases. CDR3 coding DNA: TGTGCCAGTAGTAGACAGGGGGATGGTTACAATGAGCAGTTCTTC. Its translation is CASSRQGDGYNEQFF.

This chain uses TRBV4-3 with TRBJ2-5; 10 bases agree with TRBD2. Germline values: CDR1 LGHNA, CDR2 YSLEER. CDR3 length: 20 amino acids. V was pared by 5 bases and J by 3 bases, with 21 bases of the junction left unmatched. The CDR3 DNA follows: TGCGCCAGCAGCGCACTATCCTCTAGCGGGAGCGTTCTCAACAAAGAGACCCAGTACTTC. It translates to CASSALSSSGSVLNKETQYF.

The chain joins TRBV7-2 to TRBJ1-2; D perhaps matches TRBD1 (5 bases). The CDR3 totals 14 residues. Germline V gene lookup returns CDR1 SGHTA and CDR2 FQGNSA. Trimming left V 6 bases short and J 4 bases short, with 15 bases between. The CDR3 DNA reads as TGTGCCAGCAGGGGGGGAGGGCAAACCTATGGCTACACCTTC. Translation gives CASRGGGQTYGYTF. Combining the CDR3 with reference TRBV7-2 and TRBJ1-2 gives the whole variable domain GAGVSQSPSNKVTEKGKDVELRCDPISGHTALYWYRQSLGQGLEFLIYFQGNSAPDKSGLPSDRFSAERTGGSVSTLTIQRTQQEDSAVYLCASRGGGQTYGYTFGSGTRLTVV.

The J gene is TRBJ2-5, the V gene TRBV6-6, with D possibly TRBD2 on 7 matching bases. The germline V gene encodes CDR1 MNHNY and CDR2 SVGAGI (reference sequence). The CDR3 has 15 residues. V was pared by 3 bases and J by 3 bases, with 14 bases between. The CDR3 here is CASSYGGAGEETQYF. The CDR3 nucleotides read TGTGCCAGCAGTTATGGGGGGGCGGGTGAAGAGACCCAGTACTTC.

Written as DNA, the CDR3 is TGCGCCAGCAGCCAAGATCTGGCGGGTACTAGCACAGATACGCAGTATTTT. Its protein is CASSQDLAGTSTDTQYF. The chain couples TRBV4-3 to TRBJ2-3; maybe TRBD2 (5 bases). V shed 0 bases and J shed 0 bases, with 13 bases lying between them. CDR1 is LGHNA and CDR2 is YSLEER in the germline V gene. This CDR3 region has 17 residues.

V gene TRBV29-1 combines with J gene TRBJ2-1; weak D call: TRBD2 (6 bases). Germline V gene data show CDR1 as SQVTM and CDR2 as ANQGSEA. The V end lost 2 bases, the J end lost 6 bases, and 14 bases lay between the germline ends. The CDR3 contains 14 residues. The CDR3 protein is CSVERGRGLNEQFF. The CDR3 bases are TGCAGCGTTGAAAGGGGAAGGGGACTCAATGAGCAGTTCTTC.